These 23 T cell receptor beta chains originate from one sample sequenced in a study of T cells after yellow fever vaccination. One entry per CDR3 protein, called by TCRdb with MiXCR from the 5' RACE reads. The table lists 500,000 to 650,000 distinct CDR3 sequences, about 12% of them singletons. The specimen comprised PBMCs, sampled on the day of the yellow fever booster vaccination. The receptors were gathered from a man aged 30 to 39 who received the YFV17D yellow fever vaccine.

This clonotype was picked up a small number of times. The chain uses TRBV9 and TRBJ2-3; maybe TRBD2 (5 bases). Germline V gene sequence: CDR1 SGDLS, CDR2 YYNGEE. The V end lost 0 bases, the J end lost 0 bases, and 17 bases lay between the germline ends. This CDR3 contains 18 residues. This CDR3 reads CASSVVATDDYSTDTQYF. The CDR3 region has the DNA TGTGCCAGCAGCGTAGTAGCTACGGACGACTATAGCACAGATACGCAGTATTTT.

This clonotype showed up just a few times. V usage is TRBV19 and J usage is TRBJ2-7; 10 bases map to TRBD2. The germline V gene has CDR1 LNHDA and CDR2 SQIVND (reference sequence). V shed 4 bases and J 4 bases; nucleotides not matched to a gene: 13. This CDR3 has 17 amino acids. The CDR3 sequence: CASSSLDLLAGQYEQYF. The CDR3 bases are TGTGCCAGTAGTAGTCTCGACCTACTAGCGGGGCAATACGAGCAGTACTTC.

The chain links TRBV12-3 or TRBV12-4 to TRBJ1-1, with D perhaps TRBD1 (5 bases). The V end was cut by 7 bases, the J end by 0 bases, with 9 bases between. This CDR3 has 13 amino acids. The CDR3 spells CASTRGVNTEAFF. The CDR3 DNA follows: TGTGCCAGCACCCGGGGGGTGAACACTGAAGCTTTCTTT.

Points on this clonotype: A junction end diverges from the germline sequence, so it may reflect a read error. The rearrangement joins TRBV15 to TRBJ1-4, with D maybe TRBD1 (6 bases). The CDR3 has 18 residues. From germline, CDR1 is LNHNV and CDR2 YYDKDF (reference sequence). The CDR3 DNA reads TGTGCCACCAGCAGAGTATTAGGCACGACAGGTCCTGGAGAAAAACCGTTTTTT. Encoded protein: CATSRVLGTTGPGEKPFF.

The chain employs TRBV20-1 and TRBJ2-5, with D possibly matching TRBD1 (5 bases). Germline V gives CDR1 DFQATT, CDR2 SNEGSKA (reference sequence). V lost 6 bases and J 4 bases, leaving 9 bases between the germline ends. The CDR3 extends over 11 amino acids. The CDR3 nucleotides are TGCAGTGCCCTGCAGGGAGAGACCCAGTACTTC. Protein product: CSALQGETQYF.

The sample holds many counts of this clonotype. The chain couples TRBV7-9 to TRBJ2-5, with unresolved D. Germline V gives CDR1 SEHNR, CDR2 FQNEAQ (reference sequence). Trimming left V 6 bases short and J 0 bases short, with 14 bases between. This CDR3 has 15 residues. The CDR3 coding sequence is TGTGCCAGCAGTGGTGGACGGACCAACCAAGAGACCCAGTACTTC. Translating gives CASSGGRTNQETQYF.

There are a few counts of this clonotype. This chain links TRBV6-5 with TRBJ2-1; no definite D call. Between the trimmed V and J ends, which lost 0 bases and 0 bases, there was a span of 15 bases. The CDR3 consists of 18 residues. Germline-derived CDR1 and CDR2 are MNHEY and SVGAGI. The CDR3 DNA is TGTGCCAGCAGTTACTCGGGAAGTGGGAAAAGCTCCTACAATGAGCAGTTCTTC. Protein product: CASSYSGSGKSSYNEQFF.

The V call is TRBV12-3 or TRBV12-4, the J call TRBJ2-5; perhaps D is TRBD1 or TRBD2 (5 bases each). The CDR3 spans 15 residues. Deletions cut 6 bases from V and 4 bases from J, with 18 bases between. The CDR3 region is CASSRHPGAGETQYF. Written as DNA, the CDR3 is TGTGCCAGCAGCCGACACCCCGGGGCGGGAGAGACCCAGTACTTC.

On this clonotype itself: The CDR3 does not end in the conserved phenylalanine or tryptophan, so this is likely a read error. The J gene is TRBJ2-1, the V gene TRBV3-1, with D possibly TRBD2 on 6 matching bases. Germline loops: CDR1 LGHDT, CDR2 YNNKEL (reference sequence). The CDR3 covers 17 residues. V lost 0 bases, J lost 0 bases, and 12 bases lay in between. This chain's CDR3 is CASSQEYGGSSYNEQFS. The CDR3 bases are TGTGCCAGCAGCCAAGAATACGGGGGAAGCTCCTACAATGAGCAGTTCTCC.

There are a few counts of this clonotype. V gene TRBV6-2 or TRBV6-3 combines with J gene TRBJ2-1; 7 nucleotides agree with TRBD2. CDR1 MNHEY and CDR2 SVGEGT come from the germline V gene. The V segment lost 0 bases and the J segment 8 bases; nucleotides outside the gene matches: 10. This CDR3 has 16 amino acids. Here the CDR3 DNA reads TGTGCCAGCAGTTACTCGATAGGCGGGAGTTTATATGAGCAGTTCTTC. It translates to CASSYSIGGSLYEQFF.

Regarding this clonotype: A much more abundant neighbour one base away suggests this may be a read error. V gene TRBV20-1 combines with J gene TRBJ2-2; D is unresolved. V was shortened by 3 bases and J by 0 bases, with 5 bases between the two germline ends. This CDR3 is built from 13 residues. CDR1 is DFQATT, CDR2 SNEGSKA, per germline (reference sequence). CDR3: CSASGANTGELFF. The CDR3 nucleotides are TGCAGTGCTAGCGGAGCGAACACCGGGGAGCTGTTTTTT.

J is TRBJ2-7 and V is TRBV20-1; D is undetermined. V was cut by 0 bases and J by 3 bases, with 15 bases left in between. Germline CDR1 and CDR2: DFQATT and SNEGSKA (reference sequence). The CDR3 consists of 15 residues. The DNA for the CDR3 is TGCAGTGCTAGAGATCTGCAAAGATTCGACTACGAGCAGTACTTC. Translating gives CSARDLQRFDYEQYF.

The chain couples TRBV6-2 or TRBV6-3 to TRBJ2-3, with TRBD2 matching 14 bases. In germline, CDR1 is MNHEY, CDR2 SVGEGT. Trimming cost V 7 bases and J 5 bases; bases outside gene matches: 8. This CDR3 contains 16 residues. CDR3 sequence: CASNPGLAGVEDTQYF. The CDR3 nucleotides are TGTGCCAGCAACCCGGGACTAGCGGGAGTGGAAGATACGCAGTATTTT.

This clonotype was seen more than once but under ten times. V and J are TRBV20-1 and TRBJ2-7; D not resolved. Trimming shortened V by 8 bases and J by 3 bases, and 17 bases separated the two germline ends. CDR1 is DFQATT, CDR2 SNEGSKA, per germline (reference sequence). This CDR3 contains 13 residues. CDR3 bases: TGCAGTTTCCGCCGACTCCCCCTCTACGAGCAGTACTTC. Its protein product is CSFRRLPLYEQYF.

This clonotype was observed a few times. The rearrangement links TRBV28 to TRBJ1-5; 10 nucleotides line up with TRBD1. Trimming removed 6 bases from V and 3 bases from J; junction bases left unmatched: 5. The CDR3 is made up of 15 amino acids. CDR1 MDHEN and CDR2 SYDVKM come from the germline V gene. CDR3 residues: CASSSGQGNNQPQHF. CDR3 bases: TGTGCCAGCAGCTCGGGACAGGGGAACAATCAGCCCCAGCATTTT.

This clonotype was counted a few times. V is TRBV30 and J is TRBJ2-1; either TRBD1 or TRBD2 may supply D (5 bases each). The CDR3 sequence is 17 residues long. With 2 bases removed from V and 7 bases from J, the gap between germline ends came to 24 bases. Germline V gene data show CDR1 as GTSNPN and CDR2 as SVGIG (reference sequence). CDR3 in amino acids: CAWSLPKGFGTPNEQFF. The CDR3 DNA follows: TGTGCCTGGAGTTTACCCAAGGGGTTCGGGACCCCAAATGAGCAGTTCTTC. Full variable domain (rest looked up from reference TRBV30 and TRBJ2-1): SQTIHQWPATLVQPVGSPLSLECTVEGTSNPNLYWYRQAAGRGLQLLFYSVGIGQISSEVPQNLSASRPQDRQFILSSKKLLLSDSGFYLCAWSLPKGFGTPNEQFFGPGTRLTVL.

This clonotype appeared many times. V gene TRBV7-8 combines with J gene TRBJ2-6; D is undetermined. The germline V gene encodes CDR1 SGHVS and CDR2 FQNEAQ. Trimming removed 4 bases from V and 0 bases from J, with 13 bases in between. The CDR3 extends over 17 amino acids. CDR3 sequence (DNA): TGTGCCAGCAGCTACCCCCCGTTTAGCTCTGGGGCCAACGTCCTGACTTTC. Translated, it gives CASSYPPFSSGANVLTF.

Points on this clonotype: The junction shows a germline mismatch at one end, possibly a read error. CDR3 protein: CASCLVGASASPDDEQFF. The DNA of the CDR3 is TGTGCCAGCTGTTTAGTCGGTGCGTCGGCTAGCCCAGACGATGAGCAGTTCTTC. V usage is TRBV12-3 or TRBV12-4 and J usage is TRBJ2-1; weak D call: TRBD2 (5 bases). The CDR3 is made up of 18 amino acids.

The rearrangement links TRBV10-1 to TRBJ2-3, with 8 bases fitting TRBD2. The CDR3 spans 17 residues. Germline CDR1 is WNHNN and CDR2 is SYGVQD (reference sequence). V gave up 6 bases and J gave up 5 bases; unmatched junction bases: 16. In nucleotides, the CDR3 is TGCGCCAGCAGCGAGATGGCTAGCGGGCCCCAGGGAGATACGCAGTATTTT. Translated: CASSEMASGPQGDTQYF.

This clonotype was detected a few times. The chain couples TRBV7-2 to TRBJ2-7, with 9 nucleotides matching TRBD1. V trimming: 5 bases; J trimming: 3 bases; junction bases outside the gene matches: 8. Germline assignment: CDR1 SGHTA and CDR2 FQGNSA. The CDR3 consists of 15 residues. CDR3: CASSVGTGPYYEQYF. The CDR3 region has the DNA TGTGCCAGCAGCGTGGGGACAGGGCCTTACTACGAGCAGTACTTC.

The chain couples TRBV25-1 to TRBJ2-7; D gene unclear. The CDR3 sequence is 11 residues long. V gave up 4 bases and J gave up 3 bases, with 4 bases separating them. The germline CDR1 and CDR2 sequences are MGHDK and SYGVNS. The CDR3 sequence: CASSGIYEQYF. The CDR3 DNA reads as TGTGCCAGCAGTGGAATCTACGAGCAGTACTTC.

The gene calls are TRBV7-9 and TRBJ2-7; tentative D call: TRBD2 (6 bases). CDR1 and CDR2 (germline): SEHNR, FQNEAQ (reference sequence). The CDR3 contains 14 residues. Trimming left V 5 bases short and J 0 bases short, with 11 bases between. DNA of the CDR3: TGTGCCAGCAGCCGGGGACTGATCTCCTACGAGCAGTACTTC. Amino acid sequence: CASSRGLISYEQYF.

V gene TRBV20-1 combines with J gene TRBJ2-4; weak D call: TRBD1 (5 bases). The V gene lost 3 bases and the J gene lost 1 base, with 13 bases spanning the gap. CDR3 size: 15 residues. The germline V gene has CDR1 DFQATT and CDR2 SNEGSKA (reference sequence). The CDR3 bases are TGCAGTGCTAGGGCAGGGATGACGGCCAAAAACATTCAGTACTTC. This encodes CSARAGMTAKNIQYF.